This TCR beta chain stems from a study of cytomegalovirus exposure and HLA in healthy donors. Study-wide results and caveats: The authors later found HLA-associated TCR beta chains more clonally expanded than equally common others. Serostatus for CMV was the only available immune exposure information. In a later analysis, most CMV-associated TCR beta chains appeared HLA-restricted. Among TCR beta chains, those listed as cytomegalovirus-associated numbered about 150.

Trimming took 4 bases from V and 7 from J; bases not matched to a gene: 15. From germline, CDR1 is SGHVS and CDR2 FQNEAQ. This CDR3 has 16 amino acids. Notes on this clone: The antigen remains unidentified.

Vbeta (60) and Jbeta (13) primers were used in the PCR. Profiled with immunoSEQ multiplex PCR; TCRdb holds only in-frame clones, not every one. The sample holds tens of thousands of clones, more than 70% seen once. This clonotype was sampled from a male donor in good health and CMV-seropositive. Sequencing input: PBMCs. The chain carries TRBV7-8 and TRBJ2-7; 8 bases are a match to TRBD2. CDR3 protein: CASSYTSGPIVLEQYF. The CDR3 DNA is TGTGCCAGCAGCTACACTAGCGGTCCAATTGTCTTAGAGCAGTACTTC. The whole variable domain, filled in from reference TRBV7-8 and TRBJ2-7, reads GAGVSQSPRYKVAKRGQDVALRCDPISGHVSLFWYQQALGQGPEFLTYFQNEAQLDKSGLPSDRFFAERPEGSVSTLKIQRTQQEDSAVYLCASSYTSGPIVLEQYFGPGTRLTVT.